This TCR beta chain was captured by sequencing in a study of control samples from healthy donors and cancer patients. The germline V gene has CDR1 SGHAT and CDR2 FQNNGV. CDR3 length: 15 amino acids. V lost 5 bases and J lost 8, with 21 bases in between. Sequencing used immunoSEQ multiplex PCR; TCRdb keeps in-frame clones, though not all of them. Of roughly 170,000 clones detected, approximately 94% appear once; the ten largest clones hold over 1.3%. The V call is TRBV11-2, the J call TRBJ1-2; D perhaps matches TRBD1 (5 bases). This sequence was found in a woman aged 18-29 years in good health. Material for sequencing was blood. CDR3 in amino acids: CASSPSRGGVKGYTF. The CDR3 DNA follows: TGTGCCAGCAGCCCGAGTAGGGGTGGAGTAAAAGGCTACACCTTC.